The 26 T cell receptor beta chains reported below all come from one sample, sequenced in a study of vaccination and CD4 T cells after COVID-19. The treatment denotes: approximately 9-day PBMC culture with coronavirus spike peptide pools or control peptides (ViraFEST assay). The antigens these receptors bind are not known. Once obtained from cultured CD4+ T cells, the DNA was sequenced using the Oncomine TCR Beta short-read assay. TCRdb re-derived calls from the PCR reads in MiXCR, one entry per CDR3 protein. The table records approximately 3,000 distinct CDR3 sequences, 70% to 80% of them present only once. The sample comprised CD4+ T cells from blood, cultured in vitro. All receptors come from a human donor who had recovered from COVID-19.

V is TRBV2 and J is TRBJ1-6; the D is unclear. Trimming left V 2 bases short and J 5 bases short, with 4 bases between. This CDR3 has 13 amino acids. CDR1 is SNHLY, CDR2 FYNNEI, per germline. For the CDR3, the DNA is TGTGCCAGCAGTGAACAGGATAATTCACCCCTCCACTTT. This codes for CASSEQDNSPLHF.

The rearrangement uses TRBV18 and TRBJ2-1, with 7 bases identical to TRBD1. CDR1 and CDR2 from the germline V gene are KGHSH and LQKENI. This CDR3 contains 16 residues. V shed 4 bases, J shed 9 bases, and the junction held 15 bases outside the gene matches. Here the CDR3 DNA reads TGTGCCAGCTCACTATCGACAGGGTATCGGGGACCTGAGCAGTTCTTC. Translated: CASSLSTGYRGPEQFF.

This clonotype was detected only once. J is TRBJ1-5 and V is TRBV6-1, with D possibly being TRBD1 (5 bases). The V end lost 5 bases, the J end lost 5 bases, and 16 bases lay between the germline ends. Germline V CDR1 and CDR2: MNHNS, SASEGT. The CDR3 has 15 amino acids. The CDR3 sequence: CASSTGLGGYQPQHF. The DNA of the CDR3 is TGTGCCAGCAGTACTGGACTGGGGGGATATCAGCCCCAGCATTTT.

The V call is TRBV6-2 or TRBV6-3, the J call TRBJ2-2; D may be TRBD1 (6 bases). Trimming removed 2 bases from V and 6 bases from J, with 13 bases in between. The length of the CDR3 is 15 residues. From germline, CDR1 is MNHEY and CDR2 SVGEGT. CDR3 nucleotides: TGTGCCAGCAGTTACCCCAGGGGCTGGTCCGGGGAGCTGTTTTTT. This encodes CASSYPRGWSGELFF.

This clonotype was observed a few times. The genes are TRBV27 and TRBJ1-6, with 8 bases fitting TRBD1. CDR3 length: 14 amino acids. Germline values: CDR1 MNHEY, CDR2 SMNVEV (reference sequence). The J segment lost 8 bases and the V segment lost 4 bases, leaving 4 bases of the junction unmatched. CDR3 sequence (DNA): TGTGCCAGCAGTTCAGGGGGCGCTTATTCACCCCTCCACTTT. Translating it yields CASSSGGAYSPLHF.

V usage is TRBV20-1 and J usage is TRBJ2-3; 8 bases line up with TRBD2. Germline V lookup: CDR1 DFQATT, CDR2 SNEGSKA (reference sequence). Trimming took 1 base from V and 3 from J; bases not matched to a gene: 9. The CDR3 is 16 residues long. The CDR3 region has the DNA TGCAGTGCTAGAGCTTTACCGGGGGGGAGGACAGATACGCAGTATTTT. This codes for CSARALPGGRTDTQYF.

The V gene is TRBV6-1, the J gene TRBJ1-2; the D gene is possibly TRBD1 (6 bases). V was pared by 6 bases and J by 3 bases, with 17 bases between. CDR3 length: 15 amino acids. Per the germline V gene, CDR1 is MNHNS and CDR2 is SASEGT. DNA for the CDR3: TGTGCCAGCAGGTGTCAACAGGGCTGCGACTATGGCTACACCTTC. As protein: CASRCQQGCDYGYTF.

This sequence joins TRBV19 and TRBJ2-5, with TRBD1 matching over 9 bases. The V segment lost 6 bases and the J segment 6 bases; nucleotides outside the gene matches: 11. Germline V gives CDR1 LNHDA, CDR2 SQIVND (reference sequence). This CDR3 is built from 15 residues. CDR3 DNA: TGTGCCAGTAGGGCCTCCGGGACAGGGAGACAGACCCAGTACTTC. Amino acids: CASRASGTGRQTQYF. The full variable domain, with the rest looked up from reference TRBV19 and TRBJ2-5, is DGGITQSPKYLFRKEGQNVTLSCEQNLNHDAMYWYRQDPGQGLRLIYYSQIVNDFQKGDIAEGYSVSREKKESFPLTVTSAQKNPTAFYLCASRASGTGRQTQYFGPGTRLLVL.

This chain joins TRBV30 and TRBJ1-1; 8 bases match TRBD1. The CDR3 consists of 17 residues. Germline V gene data show CDR1 as GTSNPN and CDR2 as SVGIG (reference sequence). The junction had 12 bases not matched to a gene; V was cut back by 3 bases and J by 0 bases. The CDR3 nucleotides are TGTGCCTGGAGCAAGTCAGGGGGCGCGCATATGAACACTGAAGCTTTCTTT. It yields the protein CAWSKSGGAHMNTEAFF. Combining the CDR3 with reference TRBV30 and TRBJ1-1 gives the whole variable domain SQTIHQWPATLVQPVGSPLSLECTVEGTSNPNLYWYRQAAGRGLQLLFYSVGIGQISSEVPQNLSASRPQDRQFILSSKKLLLSDSGFYLCAWSKSGGAHMNTEAFFGQGTRLTVV.

This clonotype was detected only a few times. This chain uses TRBV15 with TRBJ1-2, with a possible D match to TRBD1 (5 bases). Germline V gene lookup returns CDR1 LNHNV and CDR2 YYDKDF (reference sequence). This CDR3 spans 15 amino acids. V was pared by 4 bases and J by 7 bases, with 19 bases between. The CDR3 nucleotides are TGTGCCACCAGCAAGACAGTACTGCTATTCTCTGGCTACACCTTC. Residues: CATSKTVLLFSGYTF.

This rearrangement joins TRBV5-1 to TRBJ1-2; TRBD1 matches at 7 bases. J was trimmed by 0 bases and V by 4 bases; bases with no gene match: 6. Germline V gene data show CDR1 as SGHRS and CDR2 as YFSETQ. The CDR3 totals 15 residues. CDR3 protein: CASSEPGQTNYGYTF. CDR3 bases: TGCGCCAGCAGCGAACCGGGACAGACTAACTATGGCTACACCTTC.

This chain connects TRBV6-1 to TRBJ1-5; D gene uncertain. CDR3 size: 13 residues. The V end lost 5 bases, the J end lost 7 bases, and 12 bases lay between the germline ends. Germline V lookup: CDR1 MNHNS, CDR2 SASEGT. This CDR3 is CASSKVTAQPQHF. The CDR3, as DNA: TGTGCCAGCAGTAAGGTTACAGCGCAGCCCCAGCATTTT.

J is TRBJ2-7 and V is TRBV20-1, with a tentative D call TRBD1 (5 bases). The V gene's germline CDR1 is DFQATT and CDR2 SNEGSKA (reference sequence). The CDR3 spans 13 residues. Trimming stripped 3 bases from V and 2 bases from J, with 11 bases between. CDR3 sequence (DNA): TGCAGTGCTAGGGTAAGGGGTACCTACGAGCAGTACTTC. Translating it yields CSARVRGTYEQYF.

The chain combines TRBV25-1 with TRBJ2-2, with 7 nucleotides matching TRBD1. CDR1 and CDR2 (germline): MGHDK, SYGVNS. There are 17 residues in the CDR3. The V segment lost 3 bases and the J segment 3 bases; nucleotides outside the gene matches: 10. The CDR3 here is CASSEPPGQGDTGELFF. The CDR3 bases are TGTGCCAGCAGTGAGCCTCCGGGGCAGGGGGACACCGGGGAGCTGTTTTTT.

This rearrangement joins TRBV11-1 to TRBJ2-5; a weak D match, TRBD1 (6 bases). This CDR3 is built from 18 residues. Germline CDR1 reads SGHAT; CDR2 reads FQDESV (reference sequence). V shed 5 bases and J shed 3 bases, with 25 bases lying between them. CDR3 nucleotide sequence: TGTGCCAGCAGCATTCAGCCGGGACACTTATATCCTAAAGAGACCCAGTACTTC. Amino acids: CASSIQPGHLYPKETQYF.

This chain uses TRBV24-1 with TRBJ2-2; no reliable D call. V dropped 6 bases and J dropped 5 bases, with 6 bases sitting between them. The CDR3 has 12 amino acids. In germline, CDR1 is KGHDR, CDR2 SFDVKD. CDR3 bases: TGTGCCACCAGTACGGGTACCGGGGAGCTGTTTTTT. It encodes CATSTGTGELFF.

This chain links TRBV20-1 with TRBJ1-6; D gene ambiguous. V lost 5 bases and J 1 base, leaving 12 bases between the germline ends. CDR1 is DFQATT, CDR2 SNEGSKA, per germline (reference sequence). CDR3 length: 15 amino acids. This chain's CDR3 is CSALPRGSYNSPLHF. In nucleotides, the CDR3 is TGCAGTGCTCTTCCTAGAGGTTCCTATAATTCACCCCTCCACTTT.

The gene calls are TRBV10-3 and TRBJ2-5; TRBD1 matches 7 bases. Germline assignment: CDR1 ENHRY and CDR2 SYGVKD. This CDR3 contains 15 residues. The junction had 10 bases not matched to a gene; V was cut back by 4 bases and J by 5 bases. The CDR3 spells CAISGDRDPRETQYF. DNA of the CDR3: TGTGCCATCAGTGGTGACAGGGACCCCAGGGAGACCCAGTACTTC.

The rearrangement links TRBV6-1 to TRBJ1-2; D perhaps matches TRBD1 (5 bases). Trimming cost V 6 bases and J 2 bases, with 16 bases left between them. CDR1 is MNHNS, CDR2 SASEGT, per germline. This CDR3 spans 15 amino acids. The CDR3 region is CASSRLWGTNYGYTF. CDR3 in DNA: TGTGCCAGCAGCCGTCTGTGGGGGACCAACTATGGCTACACCTTC.

J is TRBJ2-7 and V is TRBV27; D is undetermined. Deletions cut 6 bases from V and 3 bases from J, with 12 bases between. The CDR3 totals 13 residues. The V gene's germline CDR1 is MNHEY and CDR2 SMNVEV (reference sequence). In DNA form, the CDR3 reads TGTGCCAGCAGATCTCATGATCTCTACGAGCAGTACTTC. Encoded protein: CASRSHDLYEQYF.

The V and J genes are TRBV4-1 and TRBJ2-2; D call uncertain. Germline V gene sequence: CDR1 MGHRA, CDR2 YSYEKL. The CDR3 length is 16 residues. Trimming stripped 4 bases from V and 0 bases from J, with 12 bases between. CDR3 DNA sequence: TGCGCCAGCAGCCGGTATAAAGGGTCGAACACCGGGGAGCTGTTTTTT. It specifies CASSRYKGSNTGELFF.

This chain connects TRBV2 to TRBJ1-5; D gene ambiguous. Germline CDR1 is SNHLY and CDR2 is FYNNEI. V lost 10 bases, J lost 3 bases, and 13 bases lay in between. The CDR3 is 13 amino acids. The CDR3 sequence is CATRELPNQPQHF. The CDR3 DNA reads TGTGCCACCCGAGAGCTGCCCAATCAGCCCCAGCATTTT.

V usage is TRBV12-3 or TRBV12-4 and J usage is TRBJ1-2, with D possibly matching TRBD1 (5 bases). There are 14 residues in the CDR3. The germline V and J ends were trimmed by 3 bases and 6 bases, with 14 bases remaining between them. The CDR3 DNA follows: TGTGCCAGCAGTTTTTTTCAGGGAGTTAATGGCTACACCTTC. It codes for CASSFFQGVNGYTF.

This clonotype has more than one count but fewer than ten. The chain joins TRBV5-1 to TRBJ2-5; D is unclear. Germline CDR1 SGHRS, CDR2 YFSETQ. The V and J ends lost 1 base and 3 bases respectively, with 7 bases between them. CDR3 size: 13 residues. Here the CDR3 DNA reads TGCGCCAGCAGCTTGAGTACCAAAGAGACCCAGTACTTC. Translated, it gives CASSLSTKETQYF.

As for this clonotype: A much bigger clone sits one base away, suggesting this may be a read error. The rearrangement links TRBV10-3 to TRBJ1-2, with D unresolved. The CDR3 length is 11 residues. Germline V CDR1 and CDR2: ENHRY, SYGVKD. Trimming left V 11 bases short and J 4 bases short, with 11 bases between. CDR3 in amino acids: CAVGYSYGYTF. The CDR3 region has the DNA TGTGCCGTCGGATACAGCTATGGCTACACCTTC.

The V call is TRBV20-1, the J call TRBJ1-6; possible D gene TRBD1, 6 bases. The CDR3 is made up of 14 amino acids. V was pared by 3 bases and J by 0 bases, with 6 bases between. From germline, CDR1 is DFQATT and CDR2 SNEGSKA (reference sequence). The CDR3 reads CSARDSSYNSPLHF. The CDR3 DNA is TGCAGTGCTAGGGACAGCTCCTATAATTCACCCCTCCACTTT.